Here is one T cell receptor (beta chain) with its context. Its matching antigen is unknown. These data are taken from a study of metastatic and nonmetastatic thyroid tumors. The wider study: Both malignant and benign thyroid patients supplied peripheral blood and tumor or nodule tissue samples, across which the repertoires of these patients were then compared.

Findings and limits, study-wide: Significantly higher TCR beta diversity was reportedly seen in malignant thyroid tumors than benign nodules, in blood and tumor.

Original analysis: Clinicopathological groups supplied CDR3 differences that were used to build a distant-metastasis classifier for papillary thyroid cancer. MiXCR was used by TCRdb to re-call the PCR reads. It is TCRdb's table, rather than the study itself, that gives the V and J calls and clone size. This table holds approximately 17,000 clones, about 23% found once. V lost 6 bases to trimming and J lost 6 bases, with 18 bases between them. There are 14 residues in the CDR3. The germline V gene encodes CDR1 DFQATT and CDR2 SNEGSKA (reference sequence). Until they underwent thyroid surgery, no patient had received any treatment.

Sequencing input: adjacent normal tissue. V usage is TRBV20-1 and J usage is TRBJ2-1, with D perhaps matching TRBD1 (6 bases). This clonotype originated in a female donor with papillary thyroid cancer or a benign thyroid nodule (not recorded which). Some clones in this sample may be carry-over from other donors' samples. CDR3 DNA sequence: TGCAGTGCCATTCGAGGGACACTACTCAATGAGCAGTTCTTC. Protein: CSAIRGTLLNEQFF.